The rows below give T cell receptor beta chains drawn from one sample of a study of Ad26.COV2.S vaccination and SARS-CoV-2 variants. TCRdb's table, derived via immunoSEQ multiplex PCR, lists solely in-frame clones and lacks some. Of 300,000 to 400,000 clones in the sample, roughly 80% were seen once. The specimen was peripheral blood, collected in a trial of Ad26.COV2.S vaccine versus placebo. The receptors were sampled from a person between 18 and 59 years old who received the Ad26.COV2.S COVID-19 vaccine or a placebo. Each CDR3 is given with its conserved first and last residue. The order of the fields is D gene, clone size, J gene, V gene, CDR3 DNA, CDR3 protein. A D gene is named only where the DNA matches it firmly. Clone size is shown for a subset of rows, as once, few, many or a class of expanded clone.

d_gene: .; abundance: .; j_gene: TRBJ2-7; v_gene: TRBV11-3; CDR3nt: TGTGCCAGCAGCTCGATAATTACAGGGAGCTCCTACGAGCAGTACTTC; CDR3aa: CASSSIITGSSYEQYF
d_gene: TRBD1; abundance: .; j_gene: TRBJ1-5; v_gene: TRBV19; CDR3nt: TGTGCCAGTAGTACGATCGACAGGGGGGAACAGCCCCAGCATTTT; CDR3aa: CASSTIDRGEQPQHF
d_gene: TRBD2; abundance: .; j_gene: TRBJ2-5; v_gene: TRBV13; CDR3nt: TGTGCCAGCAGCACTCTAGCGGGGCCCCAAGAGACCCAGTACTTC; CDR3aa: CASSTLAGPQETQYF
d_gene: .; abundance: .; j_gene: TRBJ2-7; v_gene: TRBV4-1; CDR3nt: TGCGCCAGCAGCTCGATCGGCTACGAGCAGTACTTC; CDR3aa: CASSSIGYEQYF
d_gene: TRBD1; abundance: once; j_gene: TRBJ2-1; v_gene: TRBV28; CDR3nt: TGTGCCAGCAGTTTTTATGCTGGGACAGGGGATCTGGGTGAGCAGTTCTTC; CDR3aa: CASSFYAGTGDLGEQFF
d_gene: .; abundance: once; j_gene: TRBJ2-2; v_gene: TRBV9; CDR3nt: TGTGCCAGCAGCGCGAGGCCGGGGACCGGGGAGCTGTTTTTT; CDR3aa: CASSARPGTGELFF
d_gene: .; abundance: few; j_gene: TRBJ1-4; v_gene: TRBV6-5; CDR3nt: TGTGCCAGCAGATCCGTCAAAAATGGTGAAAAACTGTTTTTT; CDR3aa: CASRSVKNGEKLFF
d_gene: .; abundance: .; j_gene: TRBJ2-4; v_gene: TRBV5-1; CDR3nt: TGCGCCAGCAGCTTGGCGGGGGTTGCCAAAAACATTCAGTACTTC; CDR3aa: CASSLAGVAKNIQYF
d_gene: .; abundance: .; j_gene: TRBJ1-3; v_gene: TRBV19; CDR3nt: TGTGCCAGTAGTCCCGGGACCACAAGGGCTGGAAACACCATATATTTT; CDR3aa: CASSPGTTRAGNTIYF
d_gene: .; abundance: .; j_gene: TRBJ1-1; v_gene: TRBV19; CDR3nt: TGTGCCAGTAGTATTGGGTATACCTTGAACACTGAAGCTTTCTTT; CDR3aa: CASSIGYTLNTEAFF
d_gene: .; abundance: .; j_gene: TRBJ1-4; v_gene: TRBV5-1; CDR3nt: TGCGCCAGCAGCCGCCAGATAGCAACTAATGAAAAACTGTTTTTT; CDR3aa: CASSRQIATNEKLFF
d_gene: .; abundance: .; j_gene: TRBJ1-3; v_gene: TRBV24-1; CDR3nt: TGTGCCACCAGTGATTTTGGTGGACAACCTTCTGGAAACACCATATATTTT; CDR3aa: CATSDFGGQPSGNTIYF
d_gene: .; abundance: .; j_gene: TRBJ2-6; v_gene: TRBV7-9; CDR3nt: TGTGCCAGCAGCTTAGTCCTTGACTCTGGGGCCAACGTCCTGACTTTC; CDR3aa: CASSLVLDSGANVLTF
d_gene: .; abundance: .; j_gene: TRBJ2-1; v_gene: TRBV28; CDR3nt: TGTGCCAGCAGTTTATTCTCCCACAATGAGCAGTTCTTC; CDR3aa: CASSLFSHNEQFF
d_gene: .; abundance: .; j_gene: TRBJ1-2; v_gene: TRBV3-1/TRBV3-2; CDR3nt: TGTGCCAGCAGCCAAGGTTCGTCTCTGTTCTATGGCTACACCTTC; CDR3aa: CASSQGSSLFYGYTF
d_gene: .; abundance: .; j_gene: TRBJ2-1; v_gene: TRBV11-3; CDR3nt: TGTGCCAGCAGCCTTGACCGGGGGAGCTCCTACAATGAGCAGTTCTTC; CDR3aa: CASSLDRGSSYNEQFF
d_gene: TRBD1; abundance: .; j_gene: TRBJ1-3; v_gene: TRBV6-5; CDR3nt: TGTGCCAGCAGTTACTCGAGACAGGGGCCCGGAAACACCATATATTTT; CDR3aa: CASSYSRQGPGNTIYF
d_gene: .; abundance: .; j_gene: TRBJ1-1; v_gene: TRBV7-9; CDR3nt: TGTGCCAGCAGCTTAGCCGGGAACACTGAAGCTTTCTTT; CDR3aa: CASSLAGNTEAFF
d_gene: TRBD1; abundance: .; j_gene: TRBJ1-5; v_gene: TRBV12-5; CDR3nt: TGTGCTAGTGGTGAAGGAATCGGACAGGTATATCAGCCCCAGCATTTT; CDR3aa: CASGEGIGQVYQPQHF
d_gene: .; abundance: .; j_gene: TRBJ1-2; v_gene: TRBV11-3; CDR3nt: TGTGCCAGCAGCTTAGGGCGGAGGGGCTACACCTTC; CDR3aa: CASSLGRRGYTF
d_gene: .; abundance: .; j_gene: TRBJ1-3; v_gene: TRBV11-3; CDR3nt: TGTGCCAGCAGCCAGCGGACCGGCTCTGGAAACACCATATATTTT; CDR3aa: CASSQRTGSGNTIYF
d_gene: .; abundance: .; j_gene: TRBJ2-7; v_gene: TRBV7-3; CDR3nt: TGTGCCAGCAGCCCGTACAGGGTCTACGAGCAGTACTTC; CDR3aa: CASSPYRVYEQYF
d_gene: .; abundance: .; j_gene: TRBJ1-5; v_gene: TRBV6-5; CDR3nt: TGTGCCAGCAGTTACTCGGGGGCAGGAAATCAGCCCCAGCATTTT; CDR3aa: CASSYSGAGNQPQHF
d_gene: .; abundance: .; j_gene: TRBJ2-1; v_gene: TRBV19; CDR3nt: TGTGCCAGTAGTATAGATGGGTCCGCTTACAATGAGCAGTTCTTC; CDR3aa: CASSIDGSAYNEQFF
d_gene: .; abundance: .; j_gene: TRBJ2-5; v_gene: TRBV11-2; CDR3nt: TGTGCCAGCAGCCCATACACGTACCAAGAGACCCAGTACTTC; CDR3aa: CASSPYTYQETQYF
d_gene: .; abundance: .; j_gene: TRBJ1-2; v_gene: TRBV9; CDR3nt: TGTGCCAGCAGCCAGGACGACGGGGTCGGTGGCTACACCTTC; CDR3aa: CASSQDDGVGGYTF
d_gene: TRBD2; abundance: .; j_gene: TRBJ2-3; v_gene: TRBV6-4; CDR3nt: TGTGCCAGCAGTGAAAGCGGGGGTTACCGCACAGATACGCAGTATTTT; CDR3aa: CASSESGGYRTDTQYF
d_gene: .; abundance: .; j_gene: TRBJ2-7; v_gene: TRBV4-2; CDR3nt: TGTGCCAGCAGCCAAGAGGACCTCTACGAGCAGTACTTC; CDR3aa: CASSQEDLYEQYF
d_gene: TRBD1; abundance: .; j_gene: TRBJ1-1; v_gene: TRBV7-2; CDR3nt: TGTGCCAGCAGCTTAATTAGGGGGCATGCTGAAGCTTTCTTT; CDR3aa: CASSLIRGHAEAFF
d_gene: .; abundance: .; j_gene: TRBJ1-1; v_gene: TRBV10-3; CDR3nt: TGTGCCATCAGTGAGTCGACTCGTGGTACTGAAGCTTTCTTT; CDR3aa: CAISESTRGTEAFF
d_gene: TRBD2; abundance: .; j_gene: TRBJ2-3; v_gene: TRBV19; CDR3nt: TGTGCCAGTAGTACCATAGCGGGGACGGGCACAGATACGCAGTATTTT; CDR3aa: CASSTIAGTGTDTQYF
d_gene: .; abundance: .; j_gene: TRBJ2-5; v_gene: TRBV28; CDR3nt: TGTGCCAGCAGTTTTGTCAGGGACCAAGAGACCCAGTACTTC; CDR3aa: CASSFVRDQETQYF
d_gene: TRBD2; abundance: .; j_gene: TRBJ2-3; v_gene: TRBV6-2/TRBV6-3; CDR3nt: TGTGCCAGCAGTTACCCCGATCCAGCGGGGGGAAGAAGCACAGATACGCAGTATTTT; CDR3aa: CASSYPDPAGGRSTDTQYF
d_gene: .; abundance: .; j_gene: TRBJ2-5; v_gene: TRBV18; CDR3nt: TGTGCCAGCTCACCTTCGGGGACGCAAGAGACCCAGTACTTC; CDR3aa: CASSPSGTQETQYF
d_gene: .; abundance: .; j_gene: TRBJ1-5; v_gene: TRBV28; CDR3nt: TGTGCCAGCAGTTTGGGTAGCAATCAGCCCCAGCATTTT; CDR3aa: CASSLGSNQPQHF
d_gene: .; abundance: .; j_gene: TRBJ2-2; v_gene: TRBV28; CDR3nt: TGTGCCAGCAAGGAACCGATTGGCGGGGAGCTGTTTTTT; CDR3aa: CASKEPIGGELFF
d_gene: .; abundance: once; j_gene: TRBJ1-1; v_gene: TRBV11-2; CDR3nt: TGTGCCAGCAGCTTAGCAGGACAATGGGACACTGAAGCTTTCTTT; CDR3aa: CASSLAGQWDTEAFF
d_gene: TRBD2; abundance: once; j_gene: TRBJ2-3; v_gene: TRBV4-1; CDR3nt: TGCGCCAGCGCACGACAACTAGCGGGGGGGCCCTCAGATACGCAGTATTTT; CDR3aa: CASARQLAGGPSDTQYF
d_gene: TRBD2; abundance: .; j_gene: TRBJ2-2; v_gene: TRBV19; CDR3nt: TGTGCCAGTAGTATGAGCGGGGCGGGGGGCGCCGGGGAGCTGTTTTTT; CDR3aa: CASSMSGAGGAGELFF
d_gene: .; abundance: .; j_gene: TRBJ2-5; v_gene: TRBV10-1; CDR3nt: TGCGCCAGCAGTGGCCCTCGACAGATCGAGACCCAGTACTTC; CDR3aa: CASSGPRQIETQYF
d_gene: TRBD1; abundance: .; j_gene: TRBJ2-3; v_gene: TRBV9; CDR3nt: TGTGCCAGCAGCTCCGGGACAGTCCTTAGCACAGATACGCAGTATTTT; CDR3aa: CASSSGTVLSTDTQYF
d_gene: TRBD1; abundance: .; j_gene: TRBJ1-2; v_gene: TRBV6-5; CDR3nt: TGTGCCAGCAGTTCGCTAGACAGGGGTAATGGCTACACCTTC; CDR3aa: CASSSLDRGNGYTF
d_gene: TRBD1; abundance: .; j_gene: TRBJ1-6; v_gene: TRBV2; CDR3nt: TGTGCCAGCAGTGAAAAGGGGACAGCCTCCTATAATTCACCCCTCCACTTT; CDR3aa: CASSEKGTASYNSPLHF
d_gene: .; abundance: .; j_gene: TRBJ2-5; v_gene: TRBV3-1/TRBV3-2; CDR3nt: TGTGCCAGCAGCCACCGGACAGTTCAGGAGACCCAGTACTTC; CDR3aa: CASSHRTVQETQYF
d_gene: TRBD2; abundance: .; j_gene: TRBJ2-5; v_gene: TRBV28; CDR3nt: TGTGCCAGCAGTCACCAGCGGGGGGGGAAAGAGACCCAGTACTTC; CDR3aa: CASSHQRGGKETQYF
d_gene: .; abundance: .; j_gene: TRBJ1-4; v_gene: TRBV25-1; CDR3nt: TGTGCCAGCAGTGATGGGCAGGCTTTTGAAAAACTGTTTTTT; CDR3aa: CASSDGQAFEKLFF
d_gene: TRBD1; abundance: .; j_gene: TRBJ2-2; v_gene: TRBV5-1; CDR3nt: TGCGCCAGCAGTAGGACAGGAGTGGACACCGGGGAGCTGTTTTTT; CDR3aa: CASSRTGVDTGELFF
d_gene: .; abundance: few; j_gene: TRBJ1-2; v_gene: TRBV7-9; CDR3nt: TGTGCCAGCAGCTTAAGTAGCGCACCGGACAGCTTC; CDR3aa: CASSLSSAPDSF
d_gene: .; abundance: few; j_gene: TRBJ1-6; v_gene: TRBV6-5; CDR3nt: TGTGCCAGCCCGGGACGGAGAGGTTCACCCCTCCACTTT; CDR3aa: CASPGRRGSPLHF
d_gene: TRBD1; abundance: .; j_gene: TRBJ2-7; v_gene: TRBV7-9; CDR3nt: TGTGCCAGCAGCTTGACAGGGGACACCTACGAGCAGTACTTC; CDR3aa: CASSLTGDTYEQYF
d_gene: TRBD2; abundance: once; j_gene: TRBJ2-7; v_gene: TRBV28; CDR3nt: TGTGCCAGCAGATCACCGGGGGGGTCTCACGAGCAGTACTTC; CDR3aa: CASRSPGGSHEQYF
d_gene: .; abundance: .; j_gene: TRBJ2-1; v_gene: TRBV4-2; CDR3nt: TGTGCCAGCAGCCAAGGGCTGGGCTCCTACAATGAGCAGTTCTTC; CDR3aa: CASSQGLGSYNEQFF
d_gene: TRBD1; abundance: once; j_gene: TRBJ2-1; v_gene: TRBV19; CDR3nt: TGTGCCAGTACTGAGACAGGGTCCCTTTACTCCTACAATGAGCAGTTCTTC; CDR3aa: CASTETGSLYSYNEQFF
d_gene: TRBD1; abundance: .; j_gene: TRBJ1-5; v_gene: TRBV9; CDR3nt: TGTGCCAGCAGCGTCACAGGGGGCGAAGAACAGCCCCAGCATTTT; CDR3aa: CASSVTGGEEQPQHF
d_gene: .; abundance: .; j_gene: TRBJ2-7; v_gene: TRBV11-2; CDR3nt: TGTGCCAGCAGCTTAGCAATCTCCTACGAGCAGTACTTC; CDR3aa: CASSLAISYEQYF